Described below is a single T cell receptor (beta chain) sequence and its context. This clone appeared once. Its recognized antigen is unknown. Base qualities are not provided; no much larger clone lies one nucleotide away. This specimen comes from a study of T cells in localized non-small cell lung cancer (dated by TCRdb to 2020 to 2022). As for the study more broadly: The study examined T cell repertoires in approximately 240 patients with early-stage NSCLC and compared tumors with uninvolved tumor-adjacent lungs. All 230 or so NSCLC patients in the cohort were treatment-naive and had localized lung tumors that were resected. Of the NSCLC patients, about 130 were male and roughly 110 were female, and the mean age was around 70 years. General findings and caveats noted by the study authors: Uninvolved tumor-adjacent lung showed the highest T cell clonality, higher than tumor, which suggests more focused antigenic responses in the uninvolved tumor-adjacent lung. Because multi-region sequencing of the tumors was not done, intratumor heterogeneity could not be ruled out. Because the study design was exploratory, TCR variables were selected using unadjusted p-values without false-discovery rate correction. A median of roughly 58 of the top 100 tumor clones were detected in paired uninvolved adjacent lung, and 28 of these tumor clones were also found among the top 100 clones of the paired uninvolved adjacent lung. Higher T cell density in blood was associated with longer overall survival, whereas higher clonality in adjacent lung was associated with shorter survival.

At diagnosis, peripheral blood, uninvolved tumor-adjacent lung and tumor were collected and stored as a combination of fresh-frozen and FFPE material. Blood samples were analyzed as peripheral blood mononuclear cells for TCR repertoire profiling. The immunoSEQ Assay was used to sequence TCR beta CDR3 regions from DNA. As for how the authors treated the data: To compute T cell density, TCR beta template counts were normalized to usable DNA, which was estimated by amplifying housekeeping genes. Richness was estimated with the preseqR package, extrapolating to 400,000 templates for PBMC samples and 120,000 templates for tissue samples. Clonality was defined as one minus Pielou's evenness. Tissue-enriched TCRs were identified through differential abundance testing performed on productive amino-acid clonotypes, with a minimum total count of 5 and an alpha of 0.1. Repertoire overlap between compartments was quantified with the Jaccard Index and Morisita Overlap Index. GLIPH grouped TCR beta CDR3s together with public tetramer-defined viral CDR3s, and a viral motif had to include at least three viral sequences and show V-gene enrichment. Sourced from immuneACCESS, this table was stored by TCRdb with only in-frame sequences that have V and J called. A share of the clones is absent; for the studies checked, an unresolved V gene accounts for under half, and the remainder has no known explanation. V and J calls and clone size are copied from that table; D and trimming were computed from the DNA. The sample table lists 25,000 to 30,000 clones, approximately 84% of them with a count of one. The ten largest clones add up to about 5.4% of the sample.

The trim is 5 bases for V and 2 bases for J, with a gap of 10 bases between the germline ends. The CDR3 runs 15 amino acids, cysteine and phenylalanine included. The read is trimmed to its CDR3 DNA, 45 bases read in frame from base 1. The germline V gene encodes CDR1 SEHNR and CDR2 FQNEAQ (reference sequence). The sample in question was peripheral blood mononuclear cells, obtained before any cancer treatment. The chain is assembled from TRBV7-9 and TRBJ2-6; tentative D gene TRBD2, with 5 bases matching. The clonotype comes from a man aged 40-75 years with stage III lung adenocarcinoma. The CDR3 in this case is CASSPEAAGANVLTF. The sequenced DNA is TGTGCCAGCAGCCCAGAAGCGGCTGGGGCCAACGTCCTGACTTTC.